These 20 T cell receptor beta chains came from one sample sequenced in a study of T cell responses to AZD1222 COVID-19 vaccine. Measured with immunoSEQ multiplex PCR; TCRdb has only the in-frame clones, and not every one. Among about 150,000 clones listed, around 88% were seen once. Specimen: peripheral blood, collected on day 0 of MenACWY control vaccination. These TCRs come from an adult in good health.

The chain uses TRBV6-5 and TRBJ1-3; no clear D. Germline-derived CDR1 and CDR2 are MNHEY and SVGAGI. CDR3 length: 15 amino acids. Trimming took 4 bases from V and 0 from J, leaving 10 bases between them. In DNA form, the CDR3 reads TGTGCCAGCAGTTCCCCCGGCAGCTCTGGAAACACCATATATTTT. Protein: CASSSPGSSGNTIYF.

This clone was observed once. As DNA, the CDR3 is TGTGCCAGCAGCTTAGGGGAGGCGCGGGAGCAGTACTTC. This sequence encodes CASSLGEAREQYF. The J gene is TRBJ2-7, the V gene TRBV11-2, with D maybe TRBD2 (6 bases). Trimming shortened V by 1 base and J by 7 bases, and 11 bases separated the two germline ends. Per the germline V gene, CDR1 is SGHAT and CDR2 is FQNNGV. CDR3 length: 13 residues.

Only a few counts were recorded for this clone. The chain couples TRBV4-2 to TRBJ1-2; a weak D match, TRBD1 (5 bases). CDR1 is LGHNA and CDR2 is YNFKEQ in the germline V gene. CDR3 length: 17 amino acids. With 0 bases removed from V and 8 bases from J, the gap between germline ends came to 22 bases. The CDR3 region has the DNA TGTGCCAGCAGCCAAGAACACCTGACAGCGAACTATCGCGGCTACACCTTC. Protein sequence: CASSQEHLTANYRGYTF.

The table lists this clone with a few counts. The rearrangement joins TRBV11-3 to TRBJ2-1; D is unresolved. CDR1 is SGHNT and CDR2 is YENEEA in the germline V gene. V was trimmed by 0 bases and J by 0 bases, leaving 6 bases between them. CDR3 length: 15 amino acids. For the CDR3, the DNA is TGTGCCAGCAGCTTAGAAGCTAGCTCCTACAATGAGCAGTTCTTC. Amino acid sequence: CASSLEASSYNEQFF.

V is TRBV10-3 and J is TRBJ1-2; 10 positions agree with TRBD1. CDR3 size: 18 residues. Germline V gene data show CDR1 as ENHRY and CDR2 as SYGVKD. V lost 10 bases and J lost 4; bases outside the gene matches: 21. CDR3: CASKGDRGHELESYGYTF. The CDR3 DNA is TGTGCCAGCAAAGGTGACAGGGGGCATGAGTTGGAGAGCTATGGCTACACCTTC.

The chain uses TRBV10-3 and TRBJ1-6; D is possibly TRBD1 (6 bases). The CDR3 totals 16 residues. Trimming stripped 4 bases from V and 6 bases from J, with 16 bases between. CDR1 and CDR2 from the germline V gene are ENHRY and SYGVKD. In DNA, the CDR3 is TGTGCCATCAGTGGGCGAGGGGGAGAAGTTAATTCACCCCTCCACTTT. Amino acids: CAISGRGGEVNSPLHF.

A word on this clone: Sequence at one end of the junction differs from germline and may be a read error. V gene TRBV2 combines with J gene TRBJ2-7; a possible D gene is TRBD1 (6 bases). The V gene's germline CDR1 is SNHLY and CDR2 FYNNEI. The CDR3 has 11 residues. The CDR3 sequence: CASRDSSGQNF. The CDR3 DNA sequence: TGTGCCAGCAGGGACAGCTCCGGTCAGAACTTC.

The chain is built from TRBV7-8 and TRBJ2-7; 8 nucleotides match TRBD1. Germline lookup yields CDR1 SGHVS and CDR2 FQNEAQ. Trimming took 5 bases from V and 0 from J; bases not matched to a gene: 6. The CDR3 has 15 amino acids. The CDR3 region is CASSTDRARSYEQYF. In nucleotides, the CDR3 is TGTGCCAGCAGCACGGACAGGGCCCGCTCCTACGAGCAGTACTTC.

The genes are TRBV7-2 and TRBJ2-3; 7 bases match TRBD1. Unmatched junction bases numbered 8, after V lost 3 bases and J lost 5 bases. The CDR3 totals 15 residues. Germline V gives CDR1 SGHTA, CDR2 FQGNSA. CDR3 sequence reads: CASSFPGQIKDTQYF. The DNA for the CDR3 is TGTGCCAGCAGCTTCCCGGGACAGATTAAAGATACGCAGTATTTT.

This clone appeared once. The chain employs TRBV10-3 and TRBJ1-5; a possible D gene is TRBD1 (6 bases). This CDR3 spans 13 amino acids. Trimming took 7 bases from V and 3 from J, leaving 10 bases between them. CDR1 is ENHRY and CDR2 is SYGVKD in the germline V gene. The CDR3, as DNA: TGTGCCATCACCCCGGGACACAATCAGCCCCAGCATTTT. Translation gives CAITPGHNQPQHF.

The rearrangement joins TRBV5-1 to TRBJ2-3; D is perhaps TRBD2 (6 bases). V shed 3 bases and J shed 4 bases, with 12 bases lying between them. The CDR3 extends over 14 amino acids. CDR1 SGHRS and CDR2 YFSETQ come from the germline V gene. This chain's CDR3 is CASSSLAMADTQYF. The CDR3 DNA reads TGCGCCAGCAGCTCTCTAGCGATGGCAGATACGCAGTATTTT.

The CDR3 loop is CASSPPRGGGNTEAFF. Here the CDR3 DNA reads TGTGCCAGCAGCCCTCCCCGAGGGGGAGGGAACACTGAAGCTTTCTTT. This chain joins TRBV7-2 and TRBJ1-1; perhaps TRBD1 as D (6 bases). CDR1 is SGHTA and CDR2 is FQGNSA in the germline V gene. The CDR3 is 16 amino acids. Deletions cut 5 bases from V and 1 base from J, with 17 bases between.

The rearrangement uses TRBV5-6 and TRBJ1-5; D gene ambiguous. The length of the CDR3 is 14 residues. Looked up from germline, CDR1 is SGHDT and CDR2 is YYEEEE. Trimming pared 1 base from V and 3 bases from J, leaving 8 bases between. The CDR3 sequence is CASSLRRLNQPQHF. In DNA, the CDR3 is TGTGCCAGCAGCTTGCGACGGCTCAATCAGCCCCAGCATTTT.

This rearrangement joins TRBV10-3 to TRBJ1-6, with 7 positions matching TRBD1. In germline, CDR1 is ENHRY, CDR2 SYGVKD. There are 13 residues in the CDR3. V shed 9 bases, J shed 5 bases, and the junction held 4 bases outside the gene matches. This CDR3 is CAIRQGNNSPLHF. The CDR3 DNA sequence: TGTGCCATTCGACAGGGTAATAATTCACCCCTCCACTTT.

About this clone itself: One junction end does not reproduce the germline sequence, and a read error may be involved. This chain connects TRBV7-9 to TRBJ1-1, with 12 bases that match TRBD1. CDR1 is SEHNR and CDR2 is FQNEAQ in the germline V gene (reference sequence). The CDR3 length is 12 residues. The CDR3 loop is CASSLRDRGPTF. The CDR3 bases are TGTGCCAGCAGCTTACGGGACAGGGGGCCAACTTTT.

V is TRBV14 and J is TRBJ1-1, with 7 bases that match TRBD1. The CDR3 is 14 residues long. V shed 4 bases, J shed 5 bases, and the junction held 7 bases outside the gene matches. The V gene's germline CDR1 is SGHDN and CDR2 FVKESK. The CDR3 DNA is TGTGCCAGCAGCCTCCAGGGGGGATGGACTGAAGCTTTCTTT. Protein sequence: CASSLQGGWTEAFF.

The V gene is TRBV5-6, the J gene TRBJ2-7; D is undetermined. From germline, CDR1 is SGHDT and CDR2 YYEEEE. Deletions cut 3 bases from V and 1 base from J, with 8 bases between. CDR3 length: 13 amino acids. The CDR3 region is CASSSLTSYEQYF. In DNA, the CDR3 is TGTGCCAGCAGCTCCCTAACTTCCTACGAGCAGTACTTC. The full variable domain, rest sourced from reference TRBV5-6 and TRBJ2-7, is DAGVTQSPTHLIKTRGQQVTLRCSPKSGHDTVSWYQQALGQGPQFIFQYYEEEERQRGNFPDRFSGHQFPNYSSELNVNALLLGDSALYLCASSSLTSYEQYFGPGTRLTVT.

The chain couples TRBV27 to TRBJ2-3; maybe TRBD1 (6 bases). From germline, CDR1 is MNHEY and CDR2 SMNVEV (reference sequence). The V end was cut by 6 bases, the J end by 8 bases, with 21 bases between. CDR3 length: 15 residues. CDR3 sequence: CASSFGALVRGTQYF. As DNA, the CDR3 is TGTGCCAGCAGCTTTGGGGCATTGGTCAGGGGTACGCAGTATTTT.

The rearrangement uses TRBV29-1 and TRBJ1-1, with D perhaps matching TRBD1 (6 bases). V was clipped by 5 bases and J by 1 base, with 14 bases between them. The CDR3 has 14 residues. CDR1 is SQVTM, CDR2 ANQGSEA, per germline. CDR3 region: CSVTQTGGNTEAFF. As DNA, the CDR3 is TGCAGCGTTACACAGACAGGAGGGAACACTGAAGCTTTCTTT.

The CDR3 is CASSPISPTGSPLHF. CDR3 DNA: TGTGCCAGCAGCCCTATATCCCCGACGGGATCACCCCTCCACTTT. This chain joins TRBV11-3 and TRBJ1-6; no reliable D call. Germline CDR1 SGHNT, CDR2 YENEEA. The CDR3 is 15 residues long. Trimming shortened V by 5 bases and J by 10 bases, and 18 bases separated the two germline ends. The variable domain in full, with the rest retrieved from reference TRBV11-3 and TRBJ1-6, is EAGVVQSPRYKIIEKKQPVAFWCNPISGHNTLYWYLQNLGQGPELLIRYENEEAVDDSQLPKDRFSAERLKGVDSTLKIQPAELGDSAVYLCASSPISPTGSPLHFGNGTRLTVT.